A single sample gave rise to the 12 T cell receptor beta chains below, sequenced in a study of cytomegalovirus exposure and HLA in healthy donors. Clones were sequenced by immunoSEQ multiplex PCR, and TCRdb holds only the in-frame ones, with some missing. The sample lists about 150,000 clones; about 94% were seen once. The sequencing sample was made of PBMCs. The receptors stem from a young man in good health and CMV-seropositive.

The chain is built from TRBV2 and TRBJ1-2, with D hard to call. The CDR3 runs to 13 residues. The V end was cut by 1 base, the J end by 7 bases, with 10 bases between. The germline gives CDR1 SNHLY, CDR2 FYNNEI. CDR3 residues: CASSEGEVTGYTF. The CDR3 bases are TGTGCCAGCAGTGAAGGAGAGGTAACTGGCTACACCTTC.

CDR3 sequence reads: CASSRGQGISYGYTF. CDR3 coding DNA: TGTGCCAGCAGCCGGGGACAGGGGATAAGCTATGGCTACACCTTC. J is TRBJ1-2 and V is TRBV11-2; 10 bases agree with TRBD1. CDR1 and CDR2 from the germline V gene are SGHAT and FQNNGV. After removal of 5 bases from V and 4 bases from J, the junction contained 7 bases not matched to a gene. The CDR3 is made up of 15 amino acids.

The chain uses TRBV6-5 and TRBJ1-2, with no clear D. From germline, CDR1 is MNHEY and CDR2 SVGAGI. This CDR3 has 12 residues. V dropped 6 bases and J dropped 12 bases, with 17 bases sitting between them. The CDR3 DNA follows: TGTGCCAGCAGCAGGACTGGGGTATTGGACACCTTC. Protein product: CASSRTGVLDTF.

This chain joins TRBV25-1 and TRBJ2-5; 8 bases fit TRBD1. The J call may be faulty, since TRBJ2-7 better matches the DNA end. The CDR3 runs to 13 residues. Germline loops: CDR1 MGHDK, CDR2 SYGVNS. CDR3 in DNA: TGTGCCAGCAGGGACAGGGAGACCTACGAGCAGTACTTC. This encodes CASRDRETYEQYF.

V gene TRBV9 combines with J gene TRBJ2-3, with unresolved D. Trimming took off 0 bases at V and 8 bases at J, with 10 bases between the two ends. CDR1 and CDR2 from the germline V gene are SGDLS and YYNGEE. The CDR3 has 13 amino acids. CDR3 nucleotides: TGTGCCAGCAGCGTAGGGCCCCTTGCTACGCAGTATTTT. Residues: CASSVGPLATQYF.

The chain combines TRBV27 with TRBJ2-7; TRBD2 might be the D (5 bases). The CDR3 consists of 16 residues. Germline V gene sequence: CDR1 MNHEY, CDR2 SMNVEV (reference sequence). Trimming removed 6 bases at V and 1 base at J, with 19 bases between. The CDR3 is CASSSHNPLVSYEQYF. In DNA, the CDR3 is TGTGCCAGCAGCTCCCATAACCCACTAGTTTCCTACGAGCAGTACTTC.

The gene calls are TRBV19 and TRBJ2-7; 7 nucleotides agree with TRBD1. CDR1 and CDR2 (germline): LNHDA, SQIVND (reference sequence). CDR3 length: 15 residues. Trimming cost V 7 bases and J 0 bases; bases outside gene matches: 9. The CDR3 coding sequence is TGTGCCAGTAATGAGGGGGCCTCATCCTCCTACGAGCAGTACTTC. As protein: CASNEGASSSYEQYF.

CDR3 protein: CATSRSRVGISYNEQFF. As DNA, the CDR3 is TGTGCCACCAGCAGATCCCGGGTCGGCATTTCCTACAATGAGCAGTTCTTC. The chain is built from TRBV15 and TRBJ2-1; no clear D. This CDR3 region has 17 residues. Germline V CDR1 and CDR2: LNHNV, YYDKDF (reference sequence). V shed 2 bases and J shed 1 base, with 15 bases lying between them.

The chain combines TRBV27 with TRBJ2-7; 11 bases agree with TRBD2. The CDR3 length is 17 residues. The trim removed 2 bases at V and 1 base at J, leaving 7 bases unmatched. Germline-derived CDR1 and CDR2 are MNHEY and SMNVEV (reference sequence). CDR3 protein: CASSLQVRTSGSYEQYF. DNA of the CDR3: TGTGCCAGCAGTTTACAGGTTAGGACTAGCGGGTCCTACGAGCAGTACTTC.

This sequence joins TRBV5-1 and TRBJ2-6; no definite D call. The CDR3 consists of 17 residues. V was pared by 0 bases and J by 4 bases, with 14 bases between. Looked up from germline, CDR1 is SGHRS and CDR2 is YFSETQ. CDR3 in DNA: TGCGCCAGCAGCTTGGGGCTTGGGCCTTTGGGGGCCAACGTCCTGACTTTC. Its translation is CASSLGLGPLGANVLTF.

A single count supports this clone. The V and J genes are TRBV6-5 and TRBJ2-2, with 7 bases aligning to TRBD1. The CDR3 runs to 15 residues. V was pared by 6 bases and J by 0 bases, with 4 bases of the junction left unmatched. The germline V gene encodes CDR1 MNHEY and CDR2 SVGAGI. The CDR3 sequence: CASRRDRANTGELFF. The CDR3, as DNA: TGTGCCAGCAGGAGGGACAGAGCGAACACCGGGGAGCTGTTTTTT.

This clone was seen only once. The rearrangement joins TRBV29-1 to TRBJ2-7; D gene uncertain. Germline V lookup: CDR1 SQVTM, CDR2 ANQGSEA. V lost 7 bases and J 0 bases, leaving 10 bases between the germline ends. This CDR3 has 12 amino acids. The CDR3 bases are TGCAGCGCTACCCTGAGCTCCTACGAGCAGTACTTC. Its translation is CSATLSSYEQYF.